This record covers a single T cell receptor beta chain. Its antigen remains unidentified. No much larger clone is present one base from it, and per-base qualities are unavailable. PBMC libraries used mostly 480 ng of input genomic DNA for deep sequencing, with six replicates per sample. The immunoSEQ hsTCRbeta kit was used to prepare TCRbeta libraries, following the manufacturer's instructions. The completed libraries were mixed into a single pool at 3 nM, then sequenced with an Illumina NovaSeq 6000 S4 flow cell. In the paper's pipeline: The immunoSEQ Analyzer handled quality control and preprocessing of the raw data. The analysis was limited to productive rearrangements, and each clonotype was defined by a unique CDR3 amino acid sequence. Repertoire clonality was estimated as the Gini-Simpson index, which was calculated using the R package tcR. Student's t test was used to compare Gini indices, while Pearson correlation assessed associations with tumor size change. Sourced from immuneACCESS, this table was stored by TCRdb with only in-frame sequences that have V and J called. A share of the clones is absent; for the studies checked, an unresolved V gene accounts for under half, and the remainder has no known explanation. V and J calls and clone size are copied from that table; D and trimming were computed from the DNA. The sample table shows around 34,000 clones, and just under 90% are seen once. 3.5% to 4.5% of the sample rests with the top ten.

This record comes from a study of neoadjuvant anti-PD-1 for oral cavity cancer (dated by TCRdb to the early 2020s). Study-level background: Before undergoing curative-intent surgical resection, most patients got three to four biweekly nivolumab doses at 3 mg/kg. Patients without progression received a fourth nivolumab dose around day 43 and underwent definitive surgical resection on days 50-56. Under RECIST 1.1, a patient counted as a responder if showing complete response, partial response or stable disease, and as a non-responder if showing progression. A roughly 35% response rate was observed in the parent correlative cohort, in which more than 9 patients were included.

The time point tag for this specimen amounts to: before neoadjuvant nivolumab. None of the patients had received prior systemic or radiation treatment, and all were newly diagnosed with stage II-IVA oral cavity squamous cell carcinoma. Everyone in the cohort had locally advanced, HPV-negative oral cavity squamous cell carcinoma. Peripheral blood mononuclear cells were analyzed directly, without maintenance or expansion in culture. The samples were drawn from a longitudinal correlative study tied to a single-arm phase II trial testing neoadjuvant nivolumab in oral cavity squamous cell carcinoma. Subject-matched pre- and post-treatment PBMCs and tumors from three responders and three non-responders underwent genomic DNA-based TCRbeta sequencing. Peripheral blood mononuclear cells were collected before nivolumab treatment and again after treatment, at the time of surgery. The Maxwell RSC DNA from Cells kit was used to isolate genomic DNA from PBMCs.

Overall results and qualifications from the work: The TCR analyses had only a few patients in each response group, and the authors called for validation in larger cohorts. After neoadjuvant nivolumab, T cell clonality (Gini index) in PBMCs was significantly higher in non-responders than in responders. A higher pretreatment blood Treg/Th17 ratio correlated with both higher pretreatment blood TCRbeta clonality and lower post-treatment tumor TCRbeta clonality.

This clonotype was sampled from a person between 40 and 80 years old with oral cavity squamous cell carcinoma. Specimen: PBMCs, collected before nivolumab (anti-PD-1) treatment.

The nucleotides read TGTGCCAGCAGTCAAGCTACAGGGGGACGAACTAATGAAAAACTGTTTTTT. Translation gives CASSQATGGRTNEKLFF. The chain couples TRBV28 to TRBJ1-4, with 8 central nucleotides matching TRBD1. The CDR3 contains 17 residues, cysteine and phenylalanine counted. CDR3 DNA is the only sequence kept; it has 51 bases, read in frame from the first base. CDR1 and CDR2 were assigned from the germline V gene as MDHEN and SYDVKM. V has 5 bases trimmed and J has 1 base trimmed; junction bases matching no gene number 9.